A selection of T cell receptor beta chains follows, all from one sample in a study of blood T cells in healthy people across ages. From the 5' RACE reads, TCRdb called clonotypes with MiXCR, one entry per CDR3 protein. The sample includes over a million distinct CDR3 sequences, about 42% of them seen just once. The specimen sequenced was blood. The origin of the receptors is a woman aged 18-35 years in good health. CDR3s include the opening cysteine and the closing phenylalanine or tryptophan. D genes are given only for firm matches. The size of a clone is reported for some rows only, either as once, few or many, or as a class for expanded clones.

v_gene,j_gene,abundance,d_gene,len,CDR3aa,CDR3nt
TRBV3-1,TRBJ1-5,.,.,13,CASSQAVNQPQHF,TGTGCCAGCAGCCAAGCAGTCAATCAGCCCCAGCATTTT
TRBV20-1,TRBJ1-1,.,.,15,CSARDLRTTDTEAFF,TGCAGTGCTCGCGACCTCCGGACAACGGACACTGAAGCTTTCTTT
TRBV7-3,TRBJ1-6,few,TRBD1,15,CASSLSDRGNSPLHF,TGTGCCAGCAGCTTATCGGACAGGGGAAATTCACCCCTCCACTTT
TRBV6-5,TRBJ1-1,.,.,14,CASSPWIGPYEAFF,TGTGCCAGCAGTCCGTGGATTGGGCCTTATGAAGCTTTCTTT
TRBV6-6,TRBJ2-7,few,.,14,CASRLRQDAYEQYF,TGTGCCAGCAGATTGAGACAGGATGCCTACGAGCAGTACTTC
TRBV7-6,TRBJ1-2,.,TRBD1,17,CASSLVRGRGSASGYTF,TGTGCCAGCAGCTTAGTCAGGGGGCGAGGAAGCGCTAGCGGCTACACCTTC
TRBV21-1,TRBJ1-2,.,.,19,CASSNVGGILAGPYYGYTF,TGTGCCAGCAGCAACGTAGGGGGGATCTTGGCCGGGCCCTACTATGGCTACACCTTC
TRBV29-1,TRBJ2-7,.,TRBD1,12,CSVEQGAKQQYF,TGCAGCGTTGAACAGGGGGCGAAACAGCAGTACTTC
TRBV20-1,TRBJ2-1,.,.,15,CSAKYLVLGVSEQFF,TGCAGTGCAAAGTATCTCGTGTTGGGAGTTAGTGAGCAGTTCTTC
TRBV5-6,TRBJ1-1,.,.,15,CASSLGPLSNTEAFF,TGTGCCAGCAGCTTGGGACCCCTTAGCAACACTGAAGCTTTCTTT
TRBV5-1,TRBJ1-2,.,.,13,CASSLGTAEGYTF,TGCGCCAGCAGCTTGGGGACAGCCGAGGGCTACACCTTC
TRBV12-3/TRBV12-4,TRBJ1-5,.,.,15,CASSLGVFSNQPQHF,TGTGCCAGCAGTTTGGGGGTCTTTAGCAATCAGCCCCAGCATTTT
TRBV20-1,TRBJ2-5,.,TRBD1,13,CSARYTGEETQYF,TGCAGTGCACGGTATACAGGGGAAGAGACCCAGTACTTC
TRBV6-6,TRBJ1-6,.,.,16,CASRQRGQGRNSPLHF,TGTGCCAGCAGACAACGAGGGCAGGGTCGGAATTCACCCCTCCACTTT
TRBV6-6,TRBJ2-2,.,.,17,CASSLDEVKMNTGELFF,TGTGCCAGCAGTTTGGACGAAGTAAAAATGAACACCGGGGAGCTGTTTTTT
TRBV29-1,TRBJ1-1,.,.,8,CSVREAFF,TGCAGCGTTAGGGAAGCTTTCTTT
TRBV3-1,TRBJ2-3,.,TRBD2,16,CASSQDWRESTDTQYF,TGTGCCAGCAGCCAAGATTGGCGGGAGTCAACAGATACGCAGTATTTT
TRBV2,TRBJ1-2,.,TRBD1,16,CARVIPGQRENYGYTF,TGTGCCAGGGTGATACCGGGACAGAGGGAAAACTATGGCTACACCTTC
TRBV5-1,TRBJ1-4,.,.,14,CASRTEVANEKLFF,TGCGCCAGCCGGACAGAGGTAGCTAATGAAAAACTGTTTTTT
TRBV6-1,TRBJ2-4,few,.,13,CASSNRDSNIQYF,TGTGCCAGCAGTAACAGGGACTCAAACATTCAGTACTTC
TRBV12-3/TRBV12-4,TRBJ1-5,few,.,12,CASSLRGGPQHF,TGTGCCAGCAGTTTAAGGGGGGGGCCCCAGCATTTT
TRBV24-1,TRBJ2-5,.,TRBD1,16,CATSDSSTGLEETQYF,TGTGCCACCAGTGATTCATCGACAGGGCTGGAGGAGACCCAGTACTTC
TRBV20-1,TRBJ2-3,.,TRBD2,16,CSAPLGLAGAGDTQYF,TGCAGTGCTCCGTTGGGACTAGCGGGAGCTGGAGATACGCAGTATTTT
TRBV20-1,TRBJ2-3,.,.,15,CSARDFRTGTDTQYF,TGCAGTGCTAGAGATTTCCGGACTGGCACAGATACGCAGTATTTT
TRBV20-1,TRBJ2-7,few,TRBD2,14,CSASRPAGDYEQYF,TGCAGTGCTAGTCGCCCAGCGGGAGACTACGAGCAGTACTTC
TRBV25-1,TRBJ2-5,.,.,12,CASSASLETQYF,TGTGCCAGCAGTGCCTCCTTAGAGACCCAGTACTTC
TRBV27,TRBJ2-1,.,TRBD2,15,CASSGVAGGINEQFF,TGTGCCAGCAGCGGGGTAGCGGGGGGGATAAATGAGCAGTTCTTC
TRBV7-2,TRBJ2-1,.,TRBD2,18,CASSGIWREGGAYNEQFF,TGTGCCAGCAGCGGAATCTGGCGGGAGGGAGGGGCATACAATGAGCAGTTCTTC
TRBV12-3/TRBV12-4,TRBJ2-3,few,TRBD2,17,CASSLEIGGGARDTQYF,TGTGCCAGCAGTTTAGAGATCGGCGGGGGGGCCAGAGATACGCAGTATTTT
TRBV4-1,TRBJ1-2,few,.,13,CASSQRFNYGYTF,TGCGCCAGCAGCCAACGGTTTAACTATGGCTACACCTTC
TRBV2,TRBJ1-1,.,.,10,CASSERKAFF,TGTGCCAGCAGTGAGAGGAAAGCTTTCTTT
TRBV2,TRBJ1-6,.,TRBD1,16,CASSSGTGGSDSPPHF,TGTGCCAGCAGTTCGGGGACAGGGGGCTCGGATTCACCCCCCCACTTT
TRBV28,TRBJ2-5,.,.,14,CASSLWGGIETQYF,TGTGCCAGCAGTTTATGGGGGGGAATAGAGACCCAGTACTTC
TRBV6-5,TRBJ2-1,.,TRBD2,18,CASSYQALGLGSSNEQFF,TGTGCCAGCAGTTACCAAGCGCTGGGACTAGGATCTAGCAATGAGCAGTTCTTC
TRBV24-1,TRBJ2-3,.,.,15,CATGGKRSSTDTQYF,TGTGCCACCGGCGGCAAAAGATCTAGCACAGATACGCAGTATTTT
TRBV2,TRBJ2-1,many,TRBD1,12,CATRTGGNEQFF,TGTGCCACTCGGACAGGGGGCAATGAGCAGTTCTTC
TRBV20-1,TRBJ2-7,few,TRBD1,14,CSARDRIRDREQYF,TGCAGTGCTAGAGATAGAATACGGGACAGGGAGCAGTACTTC
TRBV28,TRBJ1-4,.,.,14,CASSTTGIIEKLFF,TGTGCCAGCAGTACTACAGGGATCATTGAAAAACTGTTTTTT
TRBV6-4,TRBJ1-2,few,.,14,CASIWGSFNYGYTF,TGTGCCAGCATCTGGGGCTCATTTAACTATGGCTACACCTTC
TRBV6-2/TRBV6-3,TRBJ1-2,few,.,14,CASSYKGHRYGYTF,TGTGCCAGCAGTTACAAGGGACATCGTTATGGCTACACCTTC
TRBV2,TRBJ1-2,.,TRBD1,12,CASSRQGPGYTF,TGTGCCAGCAGCCGACAGGGTCCTGGCTACACCTTC